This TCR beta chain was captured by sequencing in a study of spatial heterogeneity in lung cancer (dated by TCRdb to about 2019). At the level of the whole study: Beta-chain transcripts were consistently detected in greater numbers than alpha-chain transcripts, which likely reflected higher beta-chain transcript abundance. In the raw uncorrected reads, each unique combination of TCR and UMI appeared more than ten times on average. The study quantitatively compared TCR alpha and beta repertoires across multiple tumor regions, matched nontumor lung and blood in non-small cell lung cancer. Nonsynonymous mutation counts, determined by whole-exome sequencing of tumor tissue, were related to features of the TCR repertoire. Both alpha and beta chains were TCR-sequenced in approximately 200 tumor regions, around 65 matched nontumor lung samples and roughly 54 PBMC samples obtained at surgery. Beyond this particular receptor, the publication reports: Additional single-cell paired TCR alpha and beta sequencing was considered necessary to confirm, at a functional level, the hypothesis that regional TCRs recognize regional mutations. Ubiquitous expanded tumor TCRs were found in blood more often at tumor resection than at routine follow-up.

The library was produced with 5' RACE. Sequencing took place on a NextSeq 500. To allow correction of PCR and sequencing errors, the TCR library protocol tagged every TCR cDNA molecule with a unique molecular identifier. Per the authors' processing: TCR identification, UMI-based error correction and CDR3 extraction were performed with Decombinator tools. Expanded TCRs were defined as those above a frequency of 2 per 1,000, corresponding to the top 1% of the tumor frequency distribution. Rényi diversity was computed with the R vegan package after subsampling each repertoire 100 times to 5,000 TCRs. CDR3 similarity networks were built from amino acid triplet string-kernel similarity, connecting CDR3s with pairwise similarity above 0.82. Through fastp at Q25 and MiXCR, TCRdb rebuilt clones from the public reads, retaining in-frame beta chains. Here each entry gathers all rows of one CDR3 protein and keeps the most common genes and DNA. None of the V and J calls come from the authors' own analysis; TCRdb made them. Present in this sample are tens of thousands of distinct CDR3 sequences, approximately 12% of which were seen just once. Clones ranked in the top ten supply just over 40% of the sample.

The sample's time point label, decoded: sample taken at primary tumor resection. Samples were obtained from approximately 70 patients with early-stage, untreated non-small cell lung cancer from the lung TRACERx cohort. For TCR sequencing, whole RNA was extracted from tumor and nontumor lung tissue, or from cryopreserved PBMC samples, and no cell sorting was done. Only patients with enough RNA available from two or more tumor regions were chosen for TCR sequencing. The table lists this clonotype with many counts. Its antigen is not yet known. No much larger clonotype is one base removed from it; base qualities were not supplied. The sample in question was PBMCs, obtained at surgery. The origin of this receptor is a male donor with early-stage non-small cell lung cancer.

The encoded CDR3 is CASSLEGAHEQFF. Read as DNA, the sequence is TGTGCCAGCAGCTTGGAGGGGGCGCATGAGCAGTTCTTC. Here the chain combines TRBV5-4 and TRBJ2-1; TRBD1 matches 7 bases in the middle. The CDR3 runs 13 residues from the cysteine to the phenylalanine. Only the CDR3 DNA is retained, 39 bases long and in frame from the first base. CDR1 and CDR2 are read off the germline V gene (reference sequence) as SGHNT and YYREEE. Germline trimming amounts to 0 bases on V and 8 bases on J, with 2 as the count of junction bases outside the gene matches.